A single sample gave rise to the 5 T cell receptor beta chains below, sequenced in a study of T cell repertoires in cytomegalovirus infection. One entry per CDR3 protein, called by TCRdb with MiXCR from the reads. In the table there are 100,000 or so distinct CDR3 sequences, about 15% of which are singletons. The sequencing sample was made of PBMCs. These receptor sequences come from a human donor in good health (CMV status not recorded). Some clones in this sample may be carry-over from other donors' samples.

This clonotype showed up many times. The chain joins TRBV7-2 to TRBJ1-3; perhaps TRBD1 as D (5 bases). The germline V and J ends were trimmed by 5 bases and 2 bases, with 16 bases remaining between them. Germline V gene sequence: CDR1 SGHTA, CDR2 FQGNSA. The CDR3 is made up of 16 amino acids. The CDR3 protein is CASSVSGPRTGNTIYF. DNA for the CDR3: TGTGCCAGCAGCGTATCAGGGCCAAGGACTGGAAACACCATATATTTT.

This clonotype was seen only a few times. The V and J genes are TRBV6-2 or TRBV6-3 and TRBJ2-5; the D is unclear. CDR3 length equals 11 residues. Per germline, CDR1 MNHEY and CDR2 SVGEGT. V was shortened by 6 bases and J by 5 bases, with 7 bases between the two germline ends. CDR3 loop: CASSYMETQYF. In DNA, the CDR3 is TGTGCCAGCAGCTACATGGAGACCCAGTACTTC.

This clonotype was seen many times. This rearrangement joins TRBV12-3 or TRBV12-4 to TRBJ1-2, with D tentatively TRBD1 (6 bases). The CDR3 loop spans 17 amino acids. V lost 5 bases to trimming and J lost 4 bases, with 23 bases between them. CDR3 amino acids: CASSPTGQPPTIYGYTF. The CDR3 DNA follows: TGTGCCAGCAGTCCAACCGGACAGCCACCGACTATCTATGGCTACACCTTC.

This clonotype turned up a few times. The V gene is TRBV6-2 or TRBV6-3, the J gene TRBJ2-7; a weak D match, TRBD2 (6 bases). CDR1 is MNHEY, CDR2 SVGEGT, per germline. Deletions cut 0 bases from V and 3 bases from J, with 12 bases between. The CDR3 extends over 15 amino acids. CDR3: CASSYSEGFYYEQYF. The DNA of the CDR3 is TGTGCCAGCAGTTACTCGGAGGGTTTCTACTACGAGCAGTACTTC.

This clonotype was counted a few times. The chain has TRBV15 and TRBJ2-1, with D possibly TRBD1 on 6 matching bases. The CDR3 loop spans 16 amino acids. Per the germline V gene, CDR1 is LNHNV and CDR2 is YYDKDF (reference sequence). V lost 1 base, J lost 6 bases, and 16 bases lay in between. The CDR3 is CATSRARTDPRNEQFF. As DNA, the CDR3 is TGTGCCACCAGCAGAGCCAGGACAGACCCCCGCAATGAGCAGTTCTTC.